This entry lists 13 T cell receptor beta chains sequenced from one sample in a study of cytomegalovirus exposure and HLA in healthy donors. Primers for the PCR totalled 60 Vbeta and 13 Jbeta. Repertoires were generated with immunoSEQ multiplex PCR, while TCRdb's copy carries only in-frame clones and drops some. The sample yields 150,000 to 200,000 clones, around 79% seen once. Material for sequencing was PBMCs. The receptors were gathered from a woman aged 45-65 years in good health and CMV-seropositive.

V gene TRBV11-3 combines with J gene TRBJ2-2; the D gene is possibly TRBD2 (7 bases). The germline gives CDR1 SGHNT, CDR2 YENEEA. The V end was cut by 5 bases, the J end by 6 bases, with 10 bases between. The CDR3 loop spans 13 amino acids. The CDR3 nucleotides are TGTGCCAGCAGCGGGGGGGCATCCGGGGAGCTGTTTTTT. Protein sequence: CASSGGASGELFF.

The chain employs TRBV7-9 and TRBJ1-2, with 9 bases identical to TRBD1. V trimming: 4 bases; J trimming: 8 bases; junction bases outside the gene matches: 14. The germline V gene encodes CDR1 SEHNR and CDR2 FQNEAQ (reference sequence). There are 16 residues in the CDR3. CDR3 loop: CASSWGQTGGAGGYTF. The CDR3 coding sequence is TGTGCCAGCAGCTGGGGCCAAACAGGGGGCGCGGGGGGCTACACCTTC.

CDR3 residues: CASSVDTLGQGISGYTF. As DNA, the CDR3 is TGTGCCAGCAGCGTAGATACCCTTGGACAGGGGATCAGTGGCTACACCTTC. The gene calls are TRBV9 and TRBJ1-2, with 9 bases that match TRBD1. The germline gives CDR1 SGDLS, CDR2 YYNGEE. V trimming: 0 bases; J trimming: 7 bases; junction bases outside the gene matches: 13. This CDR3 region has 17 residues.

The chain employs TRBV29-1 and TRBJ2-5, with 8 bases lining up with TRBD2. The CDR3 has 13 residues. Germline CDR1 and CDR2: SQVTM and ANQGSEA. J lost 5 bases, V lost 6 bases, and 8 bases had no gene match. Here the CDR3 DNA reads TGCAGCGTCACAGCGGGAGCAGGGGAGACCCAGTACTTC. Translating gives CSVTAGAGETQYF.

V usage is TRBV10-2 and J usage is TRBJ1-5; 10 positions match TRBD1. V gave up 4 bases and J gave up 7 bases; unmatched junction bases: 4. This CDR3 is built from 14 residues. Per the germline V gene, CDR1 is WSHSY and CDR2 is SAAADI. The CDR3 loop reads CASSVTTGGQPQHF. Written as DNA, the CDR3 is TGCGCCAGCAGTGTGACGACAGGGGGCCAGCCCCAGCATTTT.

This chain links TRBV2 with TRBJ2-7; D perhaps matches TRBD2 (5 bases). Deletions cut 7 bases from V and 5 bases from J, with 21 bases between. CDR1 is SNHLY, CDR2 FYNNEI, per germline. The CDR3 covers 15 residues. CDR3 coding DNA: TGTGCCAGCAATGGTATTCGGGGAGAGCAGAACGAGCAGTACTTC. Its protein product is CASNGIRGEQNEQYF.

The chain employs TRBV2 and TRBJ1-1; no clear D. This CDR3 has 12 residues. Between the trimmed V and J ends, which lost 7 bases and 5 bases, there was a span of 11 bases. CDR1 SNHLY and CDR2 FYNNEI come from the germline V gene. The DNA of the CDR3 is TGTGCCAGCAAGGAGGGTTGGACTGAAGCTTTCTTT. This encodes CASKEGWTEAFF.

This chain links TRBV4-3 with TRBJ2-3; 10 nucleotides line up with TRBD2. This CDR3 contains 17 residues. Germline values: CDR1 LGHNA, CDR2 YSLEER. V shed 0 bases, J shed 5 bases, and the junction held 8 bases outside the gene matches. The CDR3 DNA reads TGCGCCAGCAGCCAAGATACAGCGGGGGGGCGGGGAGATACGCAGTATTTT. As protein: CASSQDTAGGRGDTQYF.

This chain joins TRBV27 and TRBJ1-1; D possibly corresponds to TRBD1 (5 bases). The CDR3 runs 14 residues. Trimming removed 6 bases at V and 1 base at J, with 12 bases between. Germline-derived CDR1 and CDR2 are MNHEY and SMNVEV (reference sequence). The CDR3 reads CASRGSGWNTEAFF. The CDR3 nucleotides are TGTGCCAGCAGGGGTTCAGGGTGGAACACTGAAGCTTTCTTT.

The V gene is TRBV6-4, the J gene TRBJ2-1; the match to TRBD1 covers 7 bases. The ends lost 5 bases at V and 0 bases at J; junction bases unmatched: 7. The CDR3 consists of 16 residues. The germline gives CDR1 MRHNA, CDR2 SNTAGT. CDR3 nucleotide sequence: TGTGCCAGCAGTCCCGAGGGGGCAAGCTCCTACAATGAGCAGTTCTTC. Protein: CASSPEGASSYNEQFF.

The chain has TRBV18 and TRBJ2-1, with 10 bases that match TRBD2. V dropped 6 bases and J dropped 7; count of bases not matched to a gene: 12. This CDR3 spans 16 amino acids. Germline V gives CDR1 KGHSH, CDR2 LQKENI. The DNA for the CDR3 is TGTGCCAGCTCGGCCCCGAGCGGGAGGGCCGAAAATGAGCAGTTCTTC. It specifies CASSAPSGRAENEQFF.

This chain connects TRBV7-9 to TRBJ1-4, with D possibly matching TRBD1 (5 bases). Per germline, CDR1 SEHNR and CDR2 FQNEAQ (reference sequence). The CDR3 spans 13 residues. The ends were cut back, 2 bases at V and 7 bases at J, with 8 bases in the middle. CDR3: CASSLRGSEKLFF. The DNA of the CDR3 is TGTGCCAGCAGCTTAAGGGGTAGTGAAAAACTGTTTTTT. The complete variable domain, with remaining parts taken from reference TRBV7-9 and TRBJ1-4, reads DTGVSQNPRHKITKRGQNVTFRCDPISEHNRLYWYRQTLGQGPEFLTYFQNEAQLEKSRLLSDRFSAERPKGSFSTLEIQRTEQGDSAMYLCASSLRGSEKLFFGSGTQLSVL.

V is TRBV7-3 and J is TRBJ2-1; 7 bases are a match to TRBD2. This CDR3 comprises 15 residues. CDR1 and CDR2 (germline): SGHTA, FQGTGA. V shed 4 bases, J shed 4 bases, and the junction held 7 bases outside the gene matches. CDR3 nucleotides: TGTGCCAGCAGCTCAATGGGGGGGGATTACAATGAGCAGTTCTTC. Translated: CASSSMGGDYNEQFF.